This TCR beta chain originates from a study of long-term antiretroviral therapy in people with HIV. Runs used v3.0 of the immunoSEQ assay and were done at survey level. The sequencing target was about 35,000-55,000 T-cell genomes per sample. Profiled with immunoSEQ multiplex PCR; TCRdb holds only in-frame clones, not every one. Of approximately 41,000 clones in the sample, around 80% were seen once. Per the germline V gene, CDR1 is SGHDT and CDR2 is YYEEEE. Trimming pared 2 bases from V and 8 bases from J, leaving 8 bases between. This CDR3 comprises 12 residues. This receptor was identified in a man aged 18 to 30 with HIV. This material consisted of unsorted PBMCs, taken 1.5 years after starting antiretroviral therapy. This rearrangement joins TRBV5-6 to TRBJ2-1; D possibly corresponds to TRBD2 (6 bases). The DNA for the CDR3 is TGTGCCAGCAGCTTCGGGACTCATGAGCAGTTCTTC. This encodes CASSFGTHEQFF.